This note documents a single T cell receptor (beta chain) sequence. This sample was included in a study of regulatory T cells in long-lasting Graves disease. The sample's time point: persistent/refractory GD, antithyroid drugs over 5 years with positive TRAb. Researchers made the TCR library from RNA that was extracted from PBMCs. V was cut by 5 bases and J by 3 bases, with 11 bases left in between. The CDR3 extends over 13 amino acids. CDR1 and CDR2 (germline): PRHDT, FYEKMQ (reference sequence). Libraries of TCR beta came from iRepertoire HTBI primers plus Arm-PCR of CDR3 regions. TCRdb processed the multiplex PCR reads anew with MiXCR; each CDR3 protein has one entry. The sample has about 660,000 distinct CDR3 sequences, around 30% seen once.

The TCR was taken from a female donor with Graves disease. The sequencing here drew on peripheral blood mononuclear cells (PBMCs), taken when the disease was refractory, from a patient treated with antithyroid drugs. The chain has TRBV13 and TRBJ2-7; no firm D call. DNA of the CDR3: TGTGCCAGCAGCCCAAGTGGGGACTACGAGCAGTACTTC. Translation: CASSPSGDYEQYF.